This TCR beta chain was recorded in a study of CD8+CD57+ T cells in acquired aplastic anemia. Study overall: Sorted CD4+ and CD8+ cell DNA averaged around 3 ug. CD4+ cell libraries from healthy donors averaged about 10.8 million reads.

Genomic DNA acted as the template from which TCR beta VDJ combination and CDR3 sequence profiling were carried out. TCRdb processed the reads anew with MiXCR; each CDR3 protein has one entry. The sample holds hundreds of thousands of distinct CDR3 sequences; around 72% are singletons and the top ten take 3% to 5%. V was cut by 4 bases and J by 4 bases, with 15 bases left in between. Germline V gives CDR1 SGHRS, CDR2 YFSETQ. This CDR3 spans 15 amino acids. This clonotype occurred once. This sequence was found in a human donor in good health, serving as a control. V gene TRBV5-1 combines with J gene TRBJ1-3; maybe TRBD1 (6 bases). The sample taken for sequencing was sorted CD4+, CD8+, or CD8+CD57+ T cells (not recorded which) from PBMCs. The CDR3 DNA sequence: TGCGCCAGCAGCCCTAGACAGGCCCTAGGAAACACCATATATTTT. Translated: CASSPRQALGNTIYF.